This entry concerns a single T cell receptor beta chain. The repertoire was sequenced with immunoSEQ multiplex PCR; TCRdb's copy has only in-frame clones and lacks some. There are roughly 100,000 clones in the sample; 80% to 90% occur only once, and roughly 12% lies in the top ten. CDR1 MGHRA and CDR2 YSYEKL come from the germline V gene. This CDR3 is built from 14 residues. Trimming shortened V by 1 base and J by 5 bases, and 11 bases separated the two germline ends. The data stem from a study of blood T cell repertoires in COVID-19. The chain combines TRBV4-1 with TRBJ1-1; D ambiguous. The sequence was collected from a woman aged 25 to 39 with acute or convalescent COVID-19. Sequencing input: peripheral blood. The CDR3 nucleotides are TGCGCCAGCAGCCAAGCTAACGGTGAAACTGAAGCTTTCTTT. Translating gives CASSQANGETEAFF.